Reported below is one T cell receptor beta chain. Its antigen is currently not known. At one end the junction does not follow the germline gene, possibly because of a read error. This sample was included in a study of tumor and adjacent non-tumor tissue in lung cancer (dated by TCRdb to 2017 to 2018). With respect to the entire study: The cohort included 12 adenocarcinoma, a couple of squamous cell carcinoma and 1 small cell lung cancer patients. In total, sequencing yielded 125,075,908 productive TCRbeta reads, which works out to an average of approximately 4.2 million reads per sample. Using bulk TCRbeta repertoires from roughly 14 lung cancer patients, the study set lung tumor tissue side by side with matched distant non-tumor lung tissue. Ages among the roughly 15 patients ranged from about 30 to 85 years, there were about ten men and 5 women, and disease was at TNM stage I to III. TCRbeta CDR3 sequencing was performed on around 30 paired specimens, with one tumor sample and one normal lung sample collected per patient. What the study reported, not specific to this receptor: Tumor tissue showed significantly higher TCR diversity (inverse Simpson) than normal lung tissue, at around 460 vs 160 (P = 0.0075, Mann-Whitney U test). The top 100 clones accounted for a significantly larger cumulative portion of the repertoire in normal lung than in tumor tissue. With only about 16 patients in the cohort, the authors noted that larger samples and more detailed clinical data are needed. TCR diversity was significantly higher in younger patients, and greater tumor TCR diversity was associated with shorter overall survival and shorter disease-free survival. Neither the sequencing platform nor unique molecular identifiers are mentioned in the methods. Because peripheral blood was not sequenced, blood TCRbeta repertoires in the lung cancer patients of the study were not examined.

Library preparation was by multiplex PCR. Reads for this sample came from an Illumina HiSeq 2500. TCRbeta libraries were constructed through three rounds of nested PCR with primers (Table S4) according to protocols adapted from ARM-PCR. Before sequencing, PCR products of 200-500 bp were cut from the gel and purified using the QIAquick gel extraction kit. As for the authors' bioinformatics: Trimmomatic was used to clean the reads, FLASH was used to merge the reads into complete CDR3 sequences, and MiTCR was used to assign the reads to V(D)J germline segments. Clonal diversity was calculated as the inverse Simpson's index using VDJtools. In-frame sequences without a premature stop codon were defined as productive reads. TCRdb's own reprocessing of the public reads used fastp at Q25 and MiXCR and kept productive beta chains. Each CDR3 protein appears once, grouped with its most common genes and DNA. What appears here as the V and J calls and clone size reflects TCRdb's work, not the paper's. Here the sample has more than 120,000 distinct CDR3 sequences; 60% to 70% occur a single time. The top ten hold about 20% of the sample.

Taken from the germline V gene, the CDR1 and CDR2 loops are SGHNT and YENEEA. From the cysteine up to the phenylalanine, the CDR3 has a length of 16 residues. Only the CDR3 region is kept as DNA, spanning 48 bases read in frame from base 1. Bulk unsorted tissue served as the source for RNA extraction, and RNA quality was assessed using a NanoDrop ND-1000 and an Agilent 2100. Newly diagnosed lung cancer patients without prior chemotherapy who had been admitted for thoracic surgery in China between August and November 2014 were enrolled as donors. Patients with previous radiotherapy or chemotherapy, or with another concurrent cancer, were excluded from the study. Pieces of surgical tissue measuring roughly 1-2 cm3 were kept in RNAlater solution and stored at -80 degrees C until use.

The sequence came from a man aged 60 to 75 with small cell lung cancer. Recombination joined TRBV11-3 with TRBJ2-1; the D gene is perhaps TRBD1 or TRBD2, as each covers 5 bases. The specimen was lung tumor tissue. The sequenced DNA is TGTACCAGCTGCTCCGGGACGACGACTTTAGACAATGAGCAGTTCTTC. Its protein product is CTSCSGTTTLDNEQFF.